This note documents a single T cell receptor (beta chain) sequence. This clone was found once. Its antigen has not been determined. No much larger clone exists at a distance of one base, and base qualities are not known. Enrolling through a virtual design, the prospective study's participants ranged in age from about 18 to 100 years and lived across some 22 United States geographic areas. Cohort assignment in the prospective study relied on participant-reported clinical history from a screening survey and a study questionnaire. Mobile phlebotomists in the prospective study collected whole blood, serum and a nasopharyngeal or oropharyngeal swab from every participant. Additional blood draws and questionnaires over an approximately 2-month period could optionally be provided by prospective study participants. Before DNA extraction, blood samples from the prospective study were shipped at room temperature or frozen.

These data are taken from a study of blood T cell repertoires in COVID-19 (dated by TCRdb to 2019 to 2021). For the wider study: Collaborator samples came from the United States, Italy and Spain and covered acute and convalescent phases of COVID-19. A de-identified subject ID, COVID-19 status, age in years and sex were almost always included in the sample metadata. The samples were drawn from the first 160 participants of the ongoing ImmuneRACE study and from 1,254 subjects provided by 6 global collaborators. The repertoires were released in a freely available public database meant as a resource for research on the immune response to SARS-CoV-2. Where available, HLA class I and class II types were obtained from metadata supplied by the sample provider rather than from assay-based typing. Subjects who had been exposed to COVID-19, were actively infected with it, or had recovered from it provided the deeply sampled blood TCRbeta repertoires that made up the dataset. The prospective study material was composed of cDNA or gDNA derived from T cells, B-cell-depleted T cells, or PBMCs. Study-wide findings and limitations: The quantity of clinical and demographic metadata differed by source and by participant and was supplied without curation.

The germline ends are 11 bases apart after V is trimmed by 1 base and J by 5 bases. The cysteine opens and the phenylalanine closes a CDR3 of 14 amino acids. Only the CDR3 portion is preserved as DNA: 42 bases, with reading frame beginning at the first base. The germline V gene provides CDR1 MDHEN and CDR2 SYDVKM. TCRbeta CDR3 regions were amplified from genomic DNA by means of the immunoSEQ Assay, a bias-controlled multiplex PCR. Per the authors' processing: Within the assay, amplification of reference gene primers was used to estimate how many nucleated cells each sample contained. Sequence reads were collapsed and filtered to measure the absolute abundance of every unique TCRbeta CDR3 rearrangement. Productive Simpson clonality was computed per sample as the square root of Simpson's diversity index over productive rearrangements. TCRdb's version of the immuneACCESS table is confined to in-frame rearrangements and falls short of the full clone set. An unresolved V gene accounts for under half of the shortfall where checked; the remainder is of unknown origin. V, J and clone size are those of that table, while D and trimming were read from the DNA. The sample records about 270,000 clones, more than 75% of which are singletons. The leading ten clones occupy about 2.3% of the sample.

This chain is built from TRBV28 and TRBJ1-2, with the D segment identity uncertain. The sequencing input was PBMCs or T cells enriched from blood (not recorded which). The receptor was derived from a woman between 40 and 55 years old with acute COVID-19. This receptor has the CDR3 CASSLSQSQYGYTF. The sequence in DNA is TGTGCCAGCAGTTTATCACAGTCTCAATATGGCTACACCTTC.